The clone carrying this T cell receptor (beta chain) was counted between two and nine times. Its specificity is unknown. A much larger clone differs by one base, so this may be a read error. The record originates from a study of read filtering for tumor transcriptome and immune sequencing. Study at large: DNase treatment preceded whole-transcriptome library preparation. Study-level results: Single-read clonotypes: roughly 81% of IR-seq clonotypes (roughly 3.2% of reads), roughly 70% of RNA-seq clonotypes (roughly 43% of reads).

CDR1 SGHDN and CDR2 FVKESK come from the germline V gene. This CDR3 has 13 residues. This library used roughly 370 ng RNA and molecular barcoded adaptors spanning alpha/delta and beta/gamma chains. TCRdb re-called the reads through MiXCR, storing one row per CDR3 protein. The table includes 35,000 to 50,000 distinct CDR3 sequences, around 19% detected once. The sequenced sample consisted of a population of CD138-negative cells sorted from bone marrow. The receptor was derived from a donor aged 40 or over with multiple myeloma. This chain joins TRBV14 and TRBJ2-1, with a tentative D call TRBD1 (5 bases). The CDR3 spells CASSPRQFDEQLF. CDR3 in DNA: TGTGCCAGCAGCCCGAGACAGTTCGATGAGCAGCTCTTC.